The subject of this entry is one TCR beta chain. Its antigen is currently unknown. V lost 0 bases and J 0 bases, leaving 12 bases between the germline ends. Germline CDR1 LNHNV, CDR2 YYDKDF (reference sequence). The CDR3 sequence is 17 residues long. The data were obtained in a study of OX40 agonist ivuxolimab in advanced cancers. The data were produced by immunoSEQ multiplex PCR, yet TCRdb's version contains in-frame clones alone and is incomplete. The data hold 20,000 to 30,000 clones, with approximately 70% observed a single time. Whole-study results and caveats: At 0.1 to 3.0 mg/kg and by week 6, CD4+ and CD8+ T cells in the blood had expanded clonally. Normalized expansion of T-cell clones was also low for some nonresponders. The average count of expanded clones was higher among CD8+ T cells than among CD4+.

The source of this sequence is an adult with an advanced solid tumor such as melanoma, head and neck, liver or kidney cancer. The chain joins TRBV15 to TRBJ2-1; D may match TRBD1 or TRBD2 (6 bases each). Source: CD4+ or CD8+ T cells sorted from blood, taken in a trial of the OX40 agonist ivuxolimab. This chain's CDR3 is CATSRDLGGLSYNEQFF. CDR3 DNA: TGTGCCACCAGCAGAGATCTAGGGGGACTCTCCTACAATGAGCAGTTCTTC.